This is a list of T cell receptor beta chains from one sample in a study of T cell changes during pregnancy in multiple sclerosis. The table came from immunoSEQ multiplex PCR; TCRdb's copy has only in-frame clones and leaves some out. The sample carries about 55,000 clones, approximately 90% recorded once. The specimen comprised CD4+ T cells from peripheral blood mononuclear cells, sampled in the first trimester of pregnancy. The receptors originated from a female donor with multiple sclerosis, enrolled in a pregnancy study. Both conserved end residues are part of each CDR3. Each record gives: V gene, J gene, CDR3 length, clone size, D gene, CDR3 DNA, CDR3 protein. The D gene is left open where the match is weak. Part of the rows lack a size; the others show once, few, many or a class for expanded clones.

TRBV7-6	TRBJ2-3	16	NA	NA	TGTGCCAGCAGCTTAGGATCGATGGCAAGCACAGATACGCAGTATTTT	CASSLGSMASTDTQYF
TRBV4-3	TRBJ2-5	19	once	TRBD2	TGCGCCAGCAGCCAAGATTTTGCCCCGGGACTAGCGGGTCAAGAGACCCAGTACTTC	CASSQDFAPGLAGQETQYF
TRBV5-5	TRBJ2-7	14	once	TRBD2	TGTGCCAGCAGCTTGACAAGCGGGGCCTACGAGCAGTACTTC	CASSLTSGAYEQYF
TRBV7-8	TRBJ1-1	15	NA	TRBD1	TGTGCCAGCAGCACCCGAGGACAGGTACCCCATGAAGCTTTCTTT	CASSTRGQVPHEAFF
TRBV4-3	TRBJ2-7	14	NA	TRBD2	TGCGCCAGCAGCCAAGCTAGCGGGGCTTACGAGCAGTACTTC	CASSQASGAYEQYF
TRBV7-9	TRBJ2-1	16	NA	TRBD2	TGTGCCAGCAGTAGGACTAGCGGGAGGGATGGGAATGAGCAGTTCTTC	CASSRTSGRDGNEQFF
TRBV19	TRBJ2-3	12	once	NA	TGTGCCAGTAGTATCTCAGCGGATACGCAGTATTTT	CASSISADTQYF
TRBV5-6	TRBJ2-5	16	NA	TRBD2	TGTGCCAGCAGCGGGAGGGTAGCGGGAAGGGGGGAGACCCAGTACTTC	CASSGRVAGRGETQYF
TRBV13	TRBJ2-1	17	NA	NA	TGTGCCAGCAGCTTCGCGGGGGCGGGGAGCAGGTTGAATGAGCAGTTCTTC	CASSFAGAGSRLNEQFF
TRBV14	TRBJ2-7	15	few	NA	TGTGCCAGCAGCCAAGTGGACAGCGCCGTCGGAGAGCAGTACTTC	CASSQVDSAVGEQYF
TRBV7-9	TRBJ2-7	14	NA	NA	TGTGCCAGCAGCTACGGATCACTAGCTTATGAGCAGTACTTC	CASSYGSLAYEQYF
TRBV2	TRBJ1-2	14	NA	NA	TGTGCCAGCAGTGAGGACAGCTTCAACTATGGCTACACCTTC	CASSEDSFNYGYTF
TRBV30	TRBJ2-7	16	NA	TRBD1	TGTGCCTGGAGTGGCGACGGGACAGTAAGTTTCTACGAGCAGTACTTC	CAWSGDGTVSFYEQYF
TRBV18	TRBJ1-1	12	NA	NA	TGTGCCAGCTCACTAGGGGATACTGAAGCTTTCTTT	CASSLGDTEAFF
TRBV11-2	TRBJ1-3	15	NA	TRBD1	TGTGCCAGCAGCCCGACAGGGCGCTCTGGAAACACCATATATTTT	CASSPTGRSGNTIYF
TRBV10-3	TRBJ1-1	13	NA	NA	TGTGCCATCACTGGGACAATGAACACTGAAGCTTTCTTT	CAITGTMNTEAFF
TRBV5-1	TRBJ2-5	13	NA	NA	TGCGCCAGCAGATATTCCCTAGGAGAGACCCAGTACTTC	CASRYSLGETQYF
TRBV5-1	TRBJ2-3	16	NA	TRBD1	TGCGCCAGCAGCTCGCGGACAGGGTTAAGCACAGATACGCAGTATTTT	CASSSRTGLSTDTQYF
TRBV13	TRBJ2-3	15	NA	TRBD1	TGTGCCAGCAGCTTGGACAGGGGGTTGGCAGATACGCAGTATTTT	CASSLDRGLADTQYF
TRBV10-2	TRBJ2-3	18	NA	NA	TGCGCCAGCAGTGAAGGGGGGGCTCATAGCGTAGGAACAGATACGCAGTATTTT	CASSEGGAHSVGTDTQYF
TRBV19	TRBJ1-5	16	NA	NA	TGTGCCAGTAGTATAAGTCCAGTGAATAGCAATCAGCCCCAGCATTTT	CASSISPVNSNQPQHF
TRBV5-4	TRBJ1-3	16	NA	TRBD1	TGTGCCAGCAGCTGGACGACAGGGGTCTCTGGAAACACCATATATTTT	CASSWTTGVSGNTIYF
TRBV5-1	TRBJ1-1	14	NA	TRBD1	TGCGCCAGCAGCCGGGGACAGGAGAACACTGAAGCTTTCTTT	CASSRGQENTEAFF
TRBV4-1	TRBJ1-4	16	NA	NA	TGCGCCAGCAGCCCAGTTTCGGCAGGGTCGAATGAAAAACTGTTTTTT	CASSPVSAGSNEKLFF
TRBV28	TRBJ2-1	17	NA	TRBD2	TGTGCCAGCAGACAGACTAGCGGGCGAACCCCCAACAATGAGCAGTTCTTC	CASRQTSGRTPNNEQFF
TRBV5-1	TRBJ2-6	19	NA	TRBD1	TGCGCCAGCAGCTTACGGGGACAGGGTCAGGGATCGGGGGCCAACGTCCTGACTTTC	CASSLRGQGQGSGANVLTF
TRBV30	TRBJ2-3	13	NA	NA	TGTGCCTGGAGACGAACTAGCACAGATACGCAGTATTTT	CAWRRTSTDTQYF
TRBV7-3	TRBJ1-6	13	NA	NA	TGTGCCAGCAGCCCGGGGTTAGGTTCACCCCTCCACTTT	CASSPGLGSPLHF
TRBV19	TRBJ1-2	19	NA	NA	TGTGCCAGTAGTATAAAGGCAAACTCCTGGGCAGGTGGCCTCGCTGGCTACACCTTC	CASSIKANSWAGGLAGYTF
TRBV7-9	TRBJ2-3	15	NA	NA	TGTGCCAGCAGCCGTGGAGCAGGGTTAAGAGATACGCAGTATTTT	CASSRGAGLRDTQYF
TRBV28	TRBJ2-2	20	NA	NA	TGTGCCAGCAGTTATTTCGGTGGGTCAGGGGTTCCCTTGGACACCGGGGAGCTGTTTTTT	CASSYFGGSGVPLDTGELFF
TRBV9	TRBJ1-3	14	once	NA	TGTGCCAGCAGCGTAGAGCCCTCTGGAAACACCATATATTTT	CASSVEPSGNTIYF
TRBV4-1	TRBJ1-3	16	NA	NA	TGCGCCAGCAGCCATCCCCCAGCTAGCTCTGGAAACACCATATATTTT	CASSHPPASSGNTIYF
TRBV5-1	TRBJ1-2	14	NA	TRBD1	TGCGCCAGCAGCAAGGGGACAGGGGCGTATGGCTACACCTTC	CASSKGTGAYGYTF
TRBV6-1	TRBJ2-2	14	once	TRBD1	TGTGCCACCCGGACAGGGAGCTACACCGGGGAGCTGTTTTTT	CATRTGSYTGELFF
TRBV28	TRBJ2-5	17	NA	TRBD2	TGTGCCAGCAGCCCAAGACTAGCGGGAAGGTCCACCGAGACCCAGTACTTC	CASSPRLAGRSTETQYF
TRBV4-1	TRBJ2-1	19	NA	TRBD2	TGCGCCAGCAGCCAAGGCGGACTAGCGGGACGTGAGTTCCCAAATGAGCAGTTCTTC	CASSQGGLAGREFPNEQFF
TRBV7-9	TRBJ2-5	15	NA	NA	TGTGCCACCTTCTCCAGGGTCAGGGGGGAAGAGACCCAGTACTTC	CATFSRVRGEETQYF
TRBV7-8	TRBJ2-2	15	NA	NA	TGTGCCAGCAGCCTGGTCGGGGAAAACACCGGGGAGCTGTTTTTT	CASSLVGENTGELFF
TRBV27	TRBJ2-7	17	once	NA	TGTGCCAGCAGTTTACGTCGCGGGGGCCCGCCTTCCTACGAGCAGTACTTC	CASSLRRGGPPSYEQYF
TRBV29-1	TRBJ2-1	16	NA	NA	TGCAGCGTTGAAAATTGGAGAGCGATGAAGGTCGATGAGCAGTTCTTC	CSVENWRAMKVDEQFF
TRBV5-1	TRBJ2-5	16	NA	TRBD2	TGCGCCAGCAAAAGGCTAGCGGGGGGAGGTCAAGAGACCCAGTACTTC	CASKRLAGGGQETQYF
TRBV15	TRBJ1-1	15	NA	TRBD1	TGTGCCACCAGCAGAGACGGAGGGACAGGGCCTGAAGCTTTCTTT	CATSRDGGTGPEAFF
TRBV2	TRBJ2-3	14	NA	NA	TGTGCCAGCAGTGAAACATTGGGGGCCGATACGCAGTATTTT	CASSETLGADTQYF
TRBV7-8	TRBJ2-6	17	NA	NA	TGTGCCAGCAGCTTAAGACAGTTTCAAACTGGGGCCAACGTCCTGACTTTC	CASSLRQFQTGANVLTF